These T cell receptor beta chains were read from a single sample in a study of T and B cells in COVID-19 patients. TCRdb redid the calling of the multiplex PCR reads with MiXCR, one entry per CDR3 protein. The repertoire holds about 21,000 distinct CDR3 sequences, with over 25% as singletons. The sample consisted of blood. These receptors were taken from a human donor who had recovered from COVID-19. CDR3s leave out the opening cysteine and the closing phenylalanine or tryptophan. A D gene is named only where the DNA matches it firmly.

TRBJ2-7,.,12,TRBV6-5,ASSYTRPSYEQY
TRBJ2-7,.,10,TRBV30,AWTRVGFEQY
TRBJ1-5,.,12,TRBV6-5,ASRADHSNQPQH
TRBJ2-7,TRBD1,14,TRBV6-5,ASSYSGTGLVYEQY
TRBJ2-3,TRBD2,13,TRBV20-1,SARDLGTSGNTQY
TRBJ2-7,TRBD2,13,TRBV18,ASSPPGTTPAEQY
TRBJ1-3,.,14,TRBV18,ASSESGPDSGNTIY
TRBJ1-3,TRBD1,14,TRBV6-5,ASSYSPGQGRNTIY
TRBJ1-1,.,14,TRBV19,ASSIDSRHRNTEAF
TRBJ2-5,.,12,TRBV11-3,ASSLGRQEETQY
TRBJ1-1,.,12,TRBV19,ASSFGDRNTEAF
TRBJ2-7,.,17,TRBV14,ASNRGRDGHLGRICEQY
TRBJ1-1,.,13,TRBV18,ASSPGFGANTEAF
TRBJ2-1,.,13,TRBV10-3,AISVRPSSYNEQF
TRBJ2-1,.,10,TRBV7-9,ASRKGYNEQF
TRBJ2-7,.,13,TRBV27,ASSPNRQSSYEQY
TRBJ1-6,TRBD1,12,TRBV6-5,ASSTGQGAVNLH
TRBJ1-5,TRBD1,13,TRBV7-2,ASSLQGVSNQPQH
TRBJ1-4,.,11,TRBV10-1,ASSSRLNEKLF
TRBJ2-7,TRBD1,14,TRBV5-1,ASSLRGLDRGDEQY
TRBJ2-4,.,12,TRBV11-3,ASSSTGQPSVQY
TRBJ1-5,.,16,TRBV6-5,ASSNRDRILYSNQPQH
TRBJ2-7,.,13,TRBV18,ASSPPTAESYEQY